The 15 T cell receptor beta chains given below trace back to one sample, sequenced in a study of shared clonotypes between healthy human individuals. The data were produced by immunoSEQ multiplex PCR, yet TCRdb's version contains in-frame clones alone and is incomplete. The table shows around 1.1 million clones, with about 80% occurring only once. Source material: memory CD4+ T cells from PBMCs. Subset here: CD45RA-negative fraction. The receptors were sampled from a man younger than 35 in good health. Some clones in this sample may be carry-over from other donors' samples.

V and J are TRBV4-3 and TRBJ1-1, with D maybe TRBD1 (5 bases). V was clipped by 1 base and J by 11 bases, with 11 bases between them. Germline CDR1 is LGHNA and CDR2 is YSLEER. This CDR3 has 12 amino acids. As DNA, the CDR3 is TGCGCCAGCAGCCAAGGCCGGGGGGAGGCTTTCTTT. This translates into CASSQGRGEAFF.

This clone has only a few counts. A read error is likely here: a far larger clone is one base away. The sample holds other DNA sequences that translate to the same CDR3. The genes are TRBV30 and TRBJ1-1, with a weak D call TRBD1 (5 bases). CDR3 length equals 14 residues. Germline-derived CDR1 and CDR2 are GTSNPN and SVGIG (reference sequence). The DNA of the CDR3 is TGTGCCTGGGAAACAGGCCTCATGAACACCGAAGCTTTCTTT. As protein: CAWETGLMNTEAFF.

This sequence joins TRBV19 and TRBJ2-2; D is unclear. Trimming left V 3 bases short and J 7 bases short, with 9 bases between. The CDR3 is made up of 13 amino acids. The germline V gene encodes CDR1 LNHDA and CDR2 SQIVND (reference sequence). In DNA form, the CDR3 reads TGTGCCAGTAGTATCAGGTGGTACGGGGAGCTGTTTTTT. Translating it yields CASSIRWYGELFF.

This clone was counted between two and nine times. The chain employs TRBV5-1 and TRBJ1-4, with TRBD1 matching over 7 bases. CDR1 SGHRS and CDR2 YFSETQ come from the germline V gene. V was clipped by 4 bases and J by 7 bases; unmatched bases: 10. The CDR3 loop spans 15 amino acids. The CDR3, as DNA: TGCGCCAGCAGCGATGCTCAGGGGGAGAGTGAAAAACTGTTTTTT. Translating gives CASSDAQGESEKLFF.

This clone was detected only a few times. The V call is TRBV6-1, the J call TRBJ2-2, with 7 bases identical to TRBD1. J was trimmed by 2 bases and V by 7 bases; bases with no gene match: 4. CDR1 is MNHNS and CDR2 is SASEGT in the germline V gene. This CDR3 spans 14 amino acids. The CDR3 nucleotides read TGTGCCAGCATCAGGACAGGTAACACCGGGGAGCTGTTTTTT. It is translated as CASIRTGNTGELFF.

J is TRBJ1-2 and V is TRBV7-9; 8 bases agree with TRBD1. The germline gives CDR1 SEHNR, CDR2 FQNEAQ (reference sequence). The junction had 9 bases not matched to a gene; V was cut back by 5 bases and J by 1 base. The CDR3 sequence is 16 residues long. The CDR3 region is CASSVSGTGFNYGYTF. In nucleotides, the CDR3 is TGTGCCAGCAGCGTCTCCGGGACAGGCTTTAACTATGGCTACACCTTC.

This clone was detected only a few times. The V call is TRBV5-5, the J call TRBJ2-7; D remains ambiguous. Per the germline V gene, CDR1 is SGHKS and CDR2 is YYEKEE (reference sequence). The length of the CDR3 is 15 residues. V dropped 0 bases and J dropped 3 bases, with 13 bases sitting between them. CDR3 in amino acids: CASSLAPEPFYEQYF. CDR3 sequence (DNA): TGTGCCAGCAGCTTGGCTCCAGAGCCGTTCTACGAGCAGTACTTC.

This chain connects TRBV2 to TRBJ2-7, with 7 nucleotides matching TRBD2. The CDR3 covers 12 residues. J gave up 12 bases and V 4 bases, and 9 bases lay outside the gene matches. In germline, CDR1 is SNHLY, CDR2 FYNNEI. CDR3 DNA sequence: TGTGCCAGCAGTGGGACTAGATTCTTGGTGTACTTC. This gives the protein CASSGTRFLVYF.

This clone turned up a few times. The chain employs TRBV15 and TRBJ1-1, with TRBD1 matching 8 bases. This CDR3 spans 14 amino acids. The germline gives CDR1 LNHNV, CDR2 YYDKDF (reference sequence). V was pared by 2 bases and J by 9 bases, with 8 bases of the junction left unmatched. The CDR3 spells CATSRSDRVEKAFF. Here the CDR3 DNA reads TGTGCCACCAGCAGATCGGACAGGGTCGAAAAAGCTTTCTTT.

The chain recombines TRBV6-4 with TRBJ2-7; 10 bases are shared with TRBD2. Germline-derived CDR1 and CDR2 are MRHNA and SNTAGT. With V trimmed by 3 bases and J by 0 bases, 2 bases remained unmatched. The CDR3 contains 15 residues. The DNA for the CDR3 is TGTGCCAGCAGTGAGGCTAGCGGGAGCTCCTACGAGCAGTACTTC. It codes for CASSEASGSSYEQYF.

CDR3 in DNA: TGTGCCAGCAGTCTAACGGTTTTACAGAATGAAAAACTGTTTTTT. It encodes CASSLTVLQNEKLFF. This chain links TRBV28 with TRBJ1-4; unclear D gene. Between the trimmed V and J ends, which lost 5 bases and 5 bases, there was a span of 15 bases. The CDR3 sequence is 15 residues long. Germline-derived CDR1 and CDR2 are MDHEN and SYDVKM.

The rearrangement uses TRBV18 and TRBJ2-7; TRBD2 agrees at 7 bases. J gave up 7 bases and V 3 bases, and 9 bases lay outside the gene matches. This CDR3 has 14 amino acids. The germline CDR1 and CDR2 sequences are KGHSH and LQKENI. The CDR3 region has the DNA TGTGCCAGCTCACCGGACGGGGGGAGGTGGGAGCAGTACTTC. Its protein is CASSPDGGRWEQYF.

The chain has TRBV28 and TRBJ1-5, with a weak D call TRBD1 (6 bases). V shed 7 bases and J shed 6 bases, with 19 bases lying between them. The germline gives CDR1 MDHEN, CDR2 SYDVKM. The CDR3 totals 15 residues. CDR3 residues: CASNTRGGGGQPQHF. CDR3 sequence (DNA): TGTGCCAGCAACACTCGGGGGGGCGGTGGTCAGCCCCAGCATTTT.

The chain employs TRBV7-3 and TRBJ2-5; tentatively, D is TRBD2 (7 bases). There are 14 residues in the CDR3. CDR1 SGHTA and CDR2 FQGTGA come from the germline V gene. V dropped 5 bases and J dropped 5 bases, with 15 bases sitting between them. CDR3 sequence: CASSARRGRETQYF. For the CDR3, the DNA is TGTGCCAGCAGCGCGAGGCGGGGGCGCGAGACCCAGTACTTC. The variable domain in full, with the rest retrieved from reference TRBV7-3 and TRBJ2-5, is GAGVSQTPSNKVTEKGKYVELRCDPISGHTALYWYRQSLGQGPEFLIYFQGTGAADDSGLPNDRFFAVRPEGSVSTLKIQRTERGDSAVYLCASSARRGRETQYFGPGTRLLVL.

On this clone: The same CDR3 is also encoded by other DNA sequences in this sample. V gene TRBV18 combines with J gene TRBJ1-1; 7 positions match TRBD1. Germline lookup yields CDR1 KGHSH and CDR2 LQKENI. With V trimmed by 4 bases and J by 4 bases, 3 bases remained unmatched. The CDR3 loop spans 13 amino acids. The chain's CDR3 is CASSRQGGTEAFF. CDR3 in DNA: TGTGCCAGCTCACGTCAGGGGGGCACTGAAGCTTTCTTT. The full variable domain, rest sourced from reference TRBV18 and TRBJ1-1, is NAGVMQNPRHLVRRRGQEARLRCSPMKGHSHVYWYRQLPEEGLKFMVYLQKENIIDESGMPKERFSAEFPKEGPSILRIQQVVRGDSAAYFCASSRQGGTEAFFGQGTRLTVV.